Listed below are T cell receptor beta chains from one sample, sequenced in a study of T cell repertoires in cytomegalovirus infection. The antigens for these receptors are not known. TCRdb itself ran the reads through MiXCR, one entry per CDR3 protein. The table lists 300,000 to 400,000 distinct CDR3 sequences, 25% to 30% of them singletons. The material was cultured PBMCs, obtained from culture after CMV antigen stimulation. Source of these receptors: a human donor in good health (CMV status not recorded). Some clones in this sample may be carry-over from other donors' samples. The CDR3 runs from the conserved cysteine through the conserved F or W. D genes are given only for firm matches. The size of a clone is reported for some rows only, either as once, few or many, or as a class for expanded clones.

>.|TRBJ2-5|TRBD2|TRBV24-1
TGTGCCACCAGTGATTCTCTAGCGGGAGGTGCAGAGACCCAGTACTTC
CATSDSLAGGAETQYF
>.|TRBJ2-1|.|TRBV6-5
TGTGCCAGCAGTTACCGAGGTAGTAGCGGAAAAAATGAGCAGTTCTTC
CASSYRGSSGKNEQFF
>many|TRBJ2-3|TRBD2|TRBV7-2
TGTGCCAGCAGCTCTAGCGGGGGGGCAGCAGATACGCAGTATTTT
CASSSSGGAADTQYF
>many|TRBJ1-2|.|TRBV7-2
TGTGCCAGCAGCTTAGGTTGGGGTCCCGGCTACACCTTC
CASSLGWGPGYTF
>many|TRBJ1-3|TRBD1|TRBV6-6
TGTGCCAGCAGTTTCGACAGGGATGGAAACACCATATATTTT
CASSFDRDGNTIYF
>.|TRBJ1-6|TRBD1|TRBV20-1
TGCAGTGCTCTCAATCCGGGACAGGGACTAAATTCACCCCTCCACTTT
CSALNPGQGLNSPLHF
>.|TRBJ2-1|TRBD2|TRBV7-8
TGTGCCAGCAGCTTAAGCGGTAGCGGGGGAAATGAGCAGTTCTTC
CASSLSGSGGNEQFF
>.|TRBJ2-1|.|TRBV6-8
TGTGCCAGCAGTTACTCGGCGGTAAACCCCTACAATGAGCAGTTCTTC
CASSYSAVNPYNEQFF
>.|TRBJ1-2|TRBD1|TRBV14
TGTGCCAGCAGCCCAACCGGGACAGGGCTAATAACCCACTATGGCTACACCTTC
CASSPTGTGLITHYGYTF
>.|TRBJ2-3|TRBD1|TRBV7-8
TGTGCCAGCAGCCCCGGGACAGGCAAAGATACGCAGTATTTT
CASSPGTGKDTQYF
>few|TRBJ2-2|.|TRBV3-1
TGTGCCAGCAGCCAGCCCGGGACGGGGCCTACCGGGGAGCTGTTTTTT
CASSQPGTGPTGELFF
>once|TRBJ2-3|TRBD2|TRBV5-1
TGCGCCAGCAGCTTGGAAGGCGGGGGGAGCACAGATACGCAGTATTTT
CASSLEGGGSTDTQYF
>few|TRBJ2-3|.|TRBV27
TGTGCCAGCAGTTTGGCTGCCTACGCCACAGATACGCAGTATTTT
CASSLAAYATDTQYF
>.|TRBJ2-2|.|TRBV7-9
TGTGCCAGCAGGAGGACAGCCGACACCGGGGAGCTGTTTTTT
CASRRTADTGELFF
>.|TRBJ1-4|.|TRBV5-4
TGTGCCAGCAGCTCTGGCTGGGGGGAAAAACTGTTTTTT
CASSSGWGEKLFF
>few|TRBJ1-1|.|TRBV7-2
TGTGCCAGCAGCTTAGAGTACACTGAAGCTTTCTTT
CASSLEYTEAFF
>few|TRBJ2-5|TRBD2|TRBV30
TGTGCCTGGAGTGTACGTGGGGCACTAGCGGGATCCCAAGAGACCCAGTACTTC
CAWSVRGALAGSQETQYF
>once|TRBJ1-5|.|TRBV10-3
TGTGCCATCAGTGAGAAGGAGGTGAGCAATCAGCCCCAGCATTTT
CAISEKEVSNQPQHF
>.|TRBJ2-1|TRBD2|TRBV28
TGTGCCAGCAGTTTCGTCAAAGGACTAGCGTCCCACAATGAGCAGTTCTTC
CASSFVKGLASHNEQFF
>many|TRBJ1-6|.|TRBV20-1
TGCAGTGCTAGGACGGGTTATAATTCACCCCTCCACTTT
CSARTGYNSPLHF
>.|TRBJ2-7|.|TRBV4-1
TGCGCCAGCAGCCAAGAAGGGTGGGACGAGCAGTACTTC
CASSQEGWDEQYF
>.|TRBJ2-1|TRBD2|TRBV7-3
TGTGCCAGCAGCCCTGGACTAGCGGGAGTCAGTGAGCAGTTCTTC
CASSPGLAGVSEQFF
>.|TRBJ2-5|TRBD2|TRBV6-6
TGTGCCAGCAACTCCCGGGCGGGGGGACTGCAAGAGACCCAGTACTTC
CASNSRAGGLQETQYF
>.|TRBJ1-3|.|TRBV19
TGTGCCAGTAGTAAGCTCTCCTCTGGAAACACCATATATTTT
CASSKLSSGNTIYF
>.|TRBJ2-3|TRBD2|TRBV11-2
TGTGCCAGCAGCTTAGGCGGGACTAGCGGAGCTAGCACAGATACGCAGTATTTT
CASSLGGTSGASTDTQYF
>few|TRBJ1-6|TRBD1|TRBV28
TGTGCCACCGGACAGGCCCAGAGTTCTTCACCCCTCCACTTT
CATGQAQSSSPLHF